Shown below are 3 T cell receptor beta chains from a single sample sequenced in a study of blood T cells in healthy people across ages. Through a sample-barcoded 5' primer and a J-beta primer mix, a second PCR was run for roughly 7 to 12 cycles. Via MiXCR, TCRdb re-called the 5' RACE reads, giving one row per CDR3 protein. The sample holds around 1.5 million distinct CDR3 sequences, roughly 45% seen once. Sequencing was done on a sample of blood. Receptors originate from a woman under 30 in good health.

This clonotype came up many times. The rearrangement joins TRBV20-1 to TRBJ2-3, with D unresolved. V lost 3 bases and J lost 0, with 13 bases in between. The CDR3 totals 15 residues. Germline V gene lookup returns CDR1 DFQATT and CDR2 SNEGSKA (reference sequence). CDR3 region: CSASKDQRSTDTQYF. In DNA form, the CDR3 reads TGCAGTGCTAGTAAGGACCAGAGAAGCACAGATACGCAGTATTTT.

Here the CDR3 DNA reads TGCAGTGCTAGAAAGCCGGGAGCGGTCACAGATACGCAGTATTTT. Translating gives CSARKPGAVTDTQYF. The chain has TRBV20-1 and TRBJ2-3, with D tentatively TRBD2 (6 bases). The germline CDR1 and CDR2 sequences are DFQATT and SNEGSKA (reference sequence). V lost 2 bases, J lost 2 bases, and 14 bases lay in between. The CDR3 has 15 amino acids.

The chain joins TRBV12-3 or TRBV12-4 to TRBJ2-3, with D possibly being TRBD1 (6 bases). CDR3 length: 15 amino acids. V lost 5 bases and J 2 bases, leaving 14 bases between the germline ends. DNA of the CDR3: TGTGCCAGCAGTGCCGGGACACACTACACAGATACGCAGTATTTT. Amino acids: CASSAGTHYTDTQYF.